This T cell receptor (beta chain) was captured in a study of T cells in Graves' hyperthyroidism and ophthalmopathy. Notes on the study in general: Expanded thyroid clonotypes (above 0.001) were mostly also found in blood. In simple terms, a model built on 13 V-J features told ophthalmopathy apart from stable hyperthyroidism.

The CDR3 loop spans 14 amino acids. The junction had 9 bases not matched to a gene; V was cut back by 5 bases and J by 9 bases. The germline gives CDR1 SEHNR, CDR2 FQNEAQ (reference sequence). Note on this clonotype: Its antigen is currently unknown.

The source material, RNA transcripts, was used to amplify TCR beta CDR3 regions. TCR CDR3 regions were first amplified by RT-PCR with HTBI primers. Each CDR3 protein is one row after TCRdb ran MiXCR on the multiplex PCR reads. Of about 600,000 distinct CDR3 sequences in the sample, 16% were seen once. Source material for PBMCs was more than 7.5 ml fresh peripheral blood. The sample taken for sequencing was blood. This chain uses TRBV7-9 with TRBJ2-1; 8 bases are shared with TRBD2. The sequence derives from a woman between 40 and 50 years old with Graves' ophthalmopathy. The CDR3 DNA sequence: TGTGCCAGCAGCCAGGCGGGGGGCGTCATTGAGCAGTTCTTC. Protein: CASSQAGGVIEQFF.